These T cell receptor beta chains were read from a single sample in a study of T cells after yellow fever vaccination. TCRdb used MiXCR to reprocess the 5' RACE reads, holding one entry per CDR3 protein. The sample has over 100,000 distinct CDR3 sequences, 8.4% seen once; the top ten hold less than 30%. The specimen was CD8+ T cells sorted from PBMCs, collected 45 days after the yellow fever booster vaccination. The receptors here all came from a young man who received the YFV17D yellow fever vaccine. Each CDR3 is given with its conserved first and last residue. A D gene is named only where the DNA matches it firmly. Some rows have no size entry. The others give once, few or many, or a class for an expanded clone.

j_gene: TRBJ2-7
v_gene: TRBV4-3
abundance: few
d_gene: TRBD2
CDR3aa: CASSQDIREGLYEQYF
CDR3nt: TGCGCCAGCAGCCAAGATATTCGGGAGGGCCTATACGAGCAGTACTTC

j_gene: TRBJ2-3
v_gene: TRBV20-1
abundance: few
d_gene: NA
CDR3aa: CSARDPLGATGIDTQYF
CDR3nt: TGCAGTGCTAGAGATCCGTTAGGGGCCACAGGGATAGATACGCAGTATTTT

j_gene: TRBJ2-5
v_gene: TRBV27
abundance: NA
d_gene: NA
CDR3aa: CASSSDHQRTNLETQYF
CDR3nt: TGTGCCAGCAGTTCCGACCACCAGCGGACCAACCTAGAGACCCAGTACTTC

j_gene: TRBJ2-7
v_gene: TRBV27
abundance: many
d_gene: TRBD2
CDR3aa: CASSPTLAGDYEQYF
CDR3nt: TGTGCCAGCAGCCCCACCTTAGCGGGGGATTACGAGCAGTACTTC

j_gene: TRBJ1-5
v_gene: TRBV20-1
abundance: NA
d_gene: TRBD1
CDR3aa: CSAQKRDRGILQPQHF
CDR3nt: TGCAGTGCCCAAAAAAGGGACAGAGGCATTTTGCAGCCCCAGCATTTT

j_gene: TRBJ2-1
v_gene: TRBV7-2
abundance: NA
d_gene: NA
CDR3aa: CASSLGSSVEQFF
CDR3nt: TGTGCCAGCAGCTTAGGGAGTTCGGTGGAGCAGTTCTTC

j_gene: TRBJ2-2
v_gene: TRBV6-2/TRBV6-3
abundance: many
d_gene: TRBD2
CDR3aa: CASSYTLTLAGGNTGELFF
CDR3nt: TGTGCCAGCAGTTACACCCTTACCCTAGCGGGAGGGAACACCGGGGAGCTGTTTTTT

j_gene: TRBJ1-3
v_gene: TRBV20-1
abundance: NA
d_gene: NA
CDR3aa: CSARAAPGTSSGNTIYF
CDR3nt: TGCAGTGCTAGAGCTGCCCCCGGGACCTCCTCTGGAAACACCATATATTTT

j_gene: TRBJ2-3
v_gene: TRBV6-5
abundance: many
d_gene: NA
CDR3aa: CASSYGMTVGGTDTQYF
CDR3nt: TGTGCCAGCAGTTACGGTATGACAGTCGGAGGCACAGATACGCAGTATTTT

j_gene: TRBJ2-1
v_gene: TRBV29-1
abundance: many
d_gene: TRBD2
CDR3aa: CSVASGRGYNEQFF
CDR3nt: TGCAGCGTGGCTAGCGGACGGGGCTACAATGAGCAGTTCTTC